The rows below give T cell receptor beta chains drawn from one sample of a study of regulatory T cells in long-lasting Graves disease. TCRdb ran MiXCR on the multiplex PCR reads and lists one entry per CDR3 protein. The profile shows 550,000 to 700,000 distinct CDR3 sequences, about 16% of them singletons. This same sample was also taken into another study, of T cells in Graves' hyperthyroidism and ophthalmopathy.

This sample comprised peripheral blood mononuclear cells (PBMCs), obtained at new diagnosis, from a patient treated with antithyroid drugs. The receptors shown here come from a man younger than 35 with Graves disease. The CDR3 runs from the conserved cysteine through the conserved F or W. The D gene is left open where the match is weak. The listing skips clone size in some rows; elsewhere it reads once, few, many or a size class.

d_call,j_call,v_call,clone_size,cdr3_aa,cdr3_nt
TRBD1,TRBJ1-6,TRBV27,NA,CASRPKQGWDSPLHF,TGTGCCAGCAGGCCTAAACAGGGGTGGGATTCACCCCTCCACTTT
TRBD1,TRBJ2-1,TRBV28,NA,CASSSAGGGYEQFF,TGTGCCAGCAGTTCGGCAGGGGGCGGCTATGAGCAGTTCTTC
TRBD2,TRBJ2-7,TRBV2,many,CASSEALWRERLEQYF,TGTGCCAGCAGTGAAGCGCTTTGGCGGGAGAGACTCGAGCAGTACTTC
TRBD2,TRBJ2-7,TRBV5-1,many,CASSLERGSYEQYF,TGCGCCAGCAGCTTGGAGCGGGGCAGCTACGAGCAGTACTTC
NA,TRBJ2-1,TRBV12-3/TRBV12-4,NA,CASSLPVNEQFF,TGTGCCAGCAGTTTACCGGTCAATGAGCAGTTCTTC
TRBD1,TRBJ1-1,TRBV19,NA,CASSGGPARNTEAFF,TGTGCCAGTTCAGGGGGGCCAGCCCGGAACACTGAAGCTTTCTTT
TRBD2,TRBJ2-3,TRBV5-4,few,CASSRETSGYTDTQYF,TGTGCCAGCAGCCGCGAGACTAGCGGATACACAGATACGCAGTATTTT
NA,TRBJ1-1,TRBV5-1,many,CASSRRSDLNTEAFF,TGCGCCAGCAGCCGACGCTCAGACTTGAACACTGAAGCTTTCTTT
TRBD2,TRBJ2-1,TRBV7-3,many,CASSIVAGGPDEQFF,TGTGCCAGCAGCATCGTAGCGGGAGGGCCGGATGAGCAGTTCTTC
NA,TRBJ2-3,TRBV11-2,NA,CASSLGRGAADTQYF,TGTGCCAGCAGCTTAGGACGGGGGGCGGCAGATACGCAGTATTTT
NA,TRBJ2-7,TRBV6-1,many,CASSPKGHSTYEQYF,TGTGCCAGCAGTCCAAAGGGACACAGCACCTACGAGCAGTACTTC
NA,TRBJ2-1,TRBV7-2,NA,CASSQGGSLGEQFF,TGTGCCAGCAGCCAAGGCGGTTCCTTGGGGGAGCAGTTCTTC
NA,TRBJ2-5,TRBV12-3/TRBV12-4,few,CASSLAGTGETQYF,TGTGCCAGCAGTTTAGCAGGGACGGGAGAGACCCAGTACTTC
TRBD2,TRBJ2-7,TRBV20-1,many,CSAPTLAGVGEQYF,TGCAGTGCCCCAACCTTAGCGGGAGTGGGTGAGCAGTACTTC
TRBD1,TRBJ2-3,TRBV7-8,many,CASSTTGTDTQYF,TGTGCCAGCAGCACGACAGGGACAGATACGCAGTATTTT
TRBD2,TRBJ2-3,TRBV13,few,CASSPTGGPGFGTSTDTQYF,TGTGCCAGCAGCCCCACGGGAGGCCCCGGATTTGGGACTAGCACAGATACGCAGTATTTT
NA,TRBJ1-1,TRBV19,few,CASSRAPEAFF,TGTGCCAGTAGTCGGGCTCCTGAAGCTTTCTTT
TRBD1,TRBJ2-7,TRBV27,few,CASSPDQGAQVEQYF,TGTGCCAGCAGTCCCGACCAGGGGGCGCAGGTCGAGCAGTACTTC
TRBD2,TRBJ2-3,TRBV30,few,CAWTSGTTSADTQYF,TGTGCCTGGACTAGCGGGACTACTAGCGCAGATACGCAGTATTTT
NA,TRBJ2-1,TRBV5-1,many,CASSVRGDEQFF,TGCGCCAGCAGCGTCAGGGGGGATGAGCAGTTCTTC
TRBD2,TRBJ2-7,TRBV5-1,NA,CASSLSGSPYGQYF,TGCGCCAGCAGCTTAAGCGGGAGTCCCTACGGGCAGTACTTC
NA,TRBJ1-1,TRBV18,NA,CASSTGTPQTNTEAFF,TGTGCCAGCTCAACCGGGACGCCACAGACGAACACTGAAGCTTTCTTT
TRBD2,TRBJ2-5,TRBV5-1,NA,CASSLGLAEKETQYF,TGCGCCAGCAGTCTGGGACTAGCGGAAAAAGAGACCCAGTACTTC
NA,TRBJ1-5,TRBV7-2,NA,CASSLVARWGTQPQHF,TGTGCCAGCAGCTTAGTGGCTCGGTGGGGAACCCAGCCCCAGCATTTT
NA,TRBJ2-5,TRBV6-1,NA,CATNRGAGATQYF,TGTGCCACCAACAGAGGAGCTGGCGCGACCCAGTACTTC
NA,TRBJ1-1,TRBV6-5,many,CASSLIENTEAFF,TGTGCCAGCAGTTTAATAGAAAACACTGAAGCTTTCTTT
NA,TRBJ1-1,TRBV11-2,many,CASSPVLQMNTEAFF,TGTGCCAGCAGCCCGGTCCTGCAGATGAACACTGAAGCTTTCTTT
TRBD1,TRBJ1-2,TRBV9,few,CASSRVPGQGLDYGYTF,TGTGCCAGCAGCCGAGTGCCGGGACAGGGTCTGGACTATGGCTACACCTTC
TRBD2,TRBJ2-5,TRBV3-1,few,CASSLLGGRARGKETQYF,TGTGCCAGCAGCCTTCTCGGCGGGAGGGCGCGCGGGAAAGAGACCCAGTACTTC
NA,TRBJ2-1,TRBV7-6,many,CASSLERAGRYNEQFF,TGTGCCAGCAGCTTAGAAAGAGCGGGCCGCTACAATGAGCAGTTCTTC
NA,TRBJ2-7,TRBV28,many,CAAGDTYEQYF,TGTGCAGCCGGGGACACCTACGAGCAGTACTTC
NA,TRBJ2-3,TRBV5-1,few,CASSLGAGEETDTQYF,TGCGCCAGCAGCTTGGGGGCAGGGGAGGAAACAGATACGCAGTATTTT
NA,TRBJ2-7,TRBV20-1,NA,CSAGSAGQPPYEQYF,TGCAGTGCAGGATCCGCGGGACAGCCACCCTACGAGCAGTACTTC
TRBD1,TRBJ1-2,TRBV29-1,NA,CSVPGQVYGYTF,TGCAGCGTACCCGGACAGGTCTATGGCTACACCTTC
NA,TRBJ1-6,TRBV7-9,NA,CASSHRESPLHF,TGTGCCAGCAGCCACAGGGAATCACCCCTCCACTTT
TRBD1,TRBJ2-7,TRBV27,many,CASSLRRDRGLPSYEQYF,TGTGCCAGCAGTTTAAGGCGGGACAGGGGGCTTCCTTCCTACGAGCAGTACTTC
NA,TRBJ2-1,TRBV28,many,CTHSRGVGGDYNEQFF,TGTACCCACTCCCGAGGGGTTGGTGGGGATTACAATGAGCAGTTCTTC
TRBD1,TRBJ2-7,TRBV29-1,many,CSAQQGSSYEQYF,TGCAGCGCACAACAGGGGAGCTCCTACGAGCAGTACTTC
NA,TRBJ2-3,TRBV19,NA,CASSNIPGRDTQYF,TGTGCCAGTAGTAACATTCCCGGGCGGGATACGCAGTATTTT
NA,TRBJ2-2,TRBV3-1,many,CASSQEKGLANTGELFF,TGTGCCAGCAGCCAAGAGAAGGGGTTAGCGAACACCGGGGAGCTGTTTTTT
NA,TRBJ2-1,TRBV28,many,CASSLRRTAHYNEQFF,TGTGCCAGCAGTTTAAGGCGGACAGCCCACTACAATGAGCAGTTCTTC
NA,TRBJ2-1,TRBV18,NA,CASSPLAGREQFF,TGTGCCAGCTCACCACTGGCGGGCCGAGAGCAGTTCTTC
NA,TRBJ2-5,TRBV3-1,many,CASSQKAERRYQETQYF,TGTGCCAGCAGCCAGAAGGCGGAGCGTAGGTACCAAGAGACCCAGTACTTC
NA,TRBJ1-5,TRBV30,once,CAWAPGGNQPQHF,TGTGCCTGGGCTCCGGGGGGAAATCAGCCCCAGCATTTT
TRBD2,TRBJ2-4,TRBV10-3,few,CAITGGSIKNIQYF,TGTGCCATCACAGGCGGGAGTATAAAAAACATTCAGTACTTC
TRBD2,TRBJ2-5,TRBV7-6,many,CASSLSGSGGETQYF,TGTGCCAGCAGCCTAAGCGGGAGTGGGGGAGAGACCCAGTACTTC
NA,TRBJ2-7,TRBV12-3/TRBV12-4,NA,CASSQGRTGAYEQYF,TGCGCCAGCAGCCAAGGCCGGACGGGAGCCTACGAGCAGTACTTC
TRBD1,TRBJ2-5,TRBV24-1,many,CATRGQGLETQYF,TGTGCCACCAGAGGACAGGGGTTGGAGACCCAGTACTTC
TRBD2,TRBJ2-7,TRBV5-1,many,CASSLATSGVPYEQYF,TGCGCCAGCAGCTTGGCGACTAGCGGGGTACCCTACGAGCAGTACTTC
NA,TRBJ2-7,TRBV10-2,many,CASSEGLPYEQYF,TGCGCCAGCAGTGAGGGACTTCCCTACGAGCAGTACTTC
NA,TRBJ1-5,TRBV2,many,CASSPGAGQPQHF,TGTGCCAGCAGCCCGGGGGCGGGTCAGCCCCAGCATTTT
TRBD2,TRBJ2-1,TRBV5-1,many,CASSVGTSGKLYNEQFF,TGCGCCAGCAGCGTTGGGACTAGCGGGAAACTATACAATGAGCAGTTCTTC
TRBD1,TRBJ2-7,TRBV30,many,CAWSARQGLGQYF,TGTGCCTGGAGTGCTAGACAGGGTCTGGGGCAGTACTTC
TRBD1,TRBJ2-7,TRBV5-1,many,CASSRQGGYEQYF,TGTGCCAGCTCCAGACAGGGGGGCTACGAGCAGTACTTC